This entry lists 28 T cell receptor beta chains sequenced from one sample in a study of beta chain features in type 1 diabetes. General study results and limits: The study found moderately but significantly shorter TCRB CDR3s in all four CD4+ subsets of Type 1 diabetes patients.

Of the isolated RNA, all was reverse transcribed, and so the sequenced material was expressed TCRB transcripts. Clones were sequenced by immunoSEQ multiplex PCR, and TCRdb holds only the in-frame ones, with some missing. There are about 230,000 clones in the sample; roughly 16% occur only once, and about 0.092% lies in the top ten. These TCRs are of unknown antigen specificity. Sequencing used naive CD4+ T cells from blood. Receptors were obtained from a man younger than 45 with type 1 diabetes.

This clone was counted between two and nine times. The chain has TRBV29-1 and TRBJ2-7; D call uncertain. V dropped 4 bases and J dropped 2 bases, with 12 bases sitting between them. The CDR3 has 13 residues. CDR1 is SQVTM, CDR2 ANQGSEA, per germline. The CDR3 here is CSVGLRGPYEQYF. The DNA for the CDR3 is TGCAGCGTTGGTCTTCGCGGACCCTACGAGCAGTACTTC.

V is TRBV28 and J is TRBJ2-1; 11 nucleotides match TRBD2. Germline-derived CDR1 and CDR2 are MDHEN and SYDVKM. V was clipped by 5 bases and J by 4 bases; unmatched bases: 10. This CDR3 region has 17 residues. The CDR3 nucleotides read TGTGCCAGCAGTCCCGCTGCTAGCGGGAGGACTTACAATGAGCAGTTCTTC. It encodes CASSPAASGRTYNEQFF. Full variable domain (outside the CDR3, taken from reference TRBV28 and TRBJ2-1): DVKVTQSSRYLVKRTGEKVFLECVQDMDHENMFWYRQDPGLGLRLIYFSYDVKMKEKGDIPEGYSVSREKKERFSLILESASTNQTSMYLCASSPAASGRTYNEQFFGPGTRLTVL.

The chain combines TRBV27 with TRBJ1-2; 7 nucleotides align to TRBD1. The CDR3 extends over 14 amino acids. The V gene end was trimmed by 8 bases and the J gene end by 3 bases; junction bases not matched to a gene: 9. Germline CDR1 and CDR2: MNHEY and SMNVEV (reference sequence). The CDR3 DNA sequence: TGTGCCAGCGGGCCCTTGGACAGGCACTATGGCTACACCTTC. Protein product: CASGPLDRHYGYTF.

This chain connects TRBV6-5 to TRBJ2-3; D ambiguous. In germline, CDR1 is MNHEY, CDR2 SVGAGI. The germline V and J ends were trimmed by 5 bases and 2 bases, with 14 bases remaining between them. The CDR3 totals 15 residues. CDR3 sequence reads: CASSPDAAYTDTQYF. The DNA for the CDR3 is TGTGCCAGCAGTCCGGACGCTGCTTACACAGATACGCAGTATTTT.

The chain joins TRBV5-1 to TRBJ2-1; D not certain. V shed 4 bases and J shed 0 bases, with 14 bases lying between them. This CDR3 region has 16 residues. The germline V gene has CDR1 SGHRS and CDR2 YFSETQ. CDR3 region: CASSPSTASSYNEQFF. CDR3 nucleotide sequence: TGCGCCAGCAGCCCAAGTACGGCGAGCTCCTACAATGAGCAGTTCTTC.

This clone was observed a few times. CDR3 DNA: TGCAGTGCTAGTTTTGTGGGGGAGCAGTACTTC. Its translation: CSASFVGEQYF. V gene TRBV20-1 combines with J gene TRBJ2-7; D uncertain. Trimming took off 3 bases at V and 7 bases at J, with 10 bases between the two ends. The CDR3 totals 11 residues. Germline CDR1 DFQATT, CDR2 SNEGSKA (reference sequence).

This chain connects TRBV29-1 to TRBJ1-5; the D gene is possibly TRBD1 (5 bases). There are 13 residues in the CDR3. Germline V gene lookup returns CDR1 SQVTM and CDR2 ANQGSEA. V shed 6 bases and J shed 7 bases, with 16 bases lying between them. CDR3 DNA sequence: TGCAGCGTGGCCAGCGGGGACCGGCAGCCCCAGCATTTT. This codes for CSVASGDRQPQHF.

The rearrangement uses TRBV9 and TRBJ2-3; D not certain. The germline V gene encodes CDR1 SGDLS and CDR2 YYNGEE. This CDR3 region has 12 residues. Trimming left V 0 bases short and J 7 bases short, with 6 bases between. The CDR3 nucleotides are TGTGCCAGCAGCGTAGACGATTATACGCAGTATTTT. This encodes CASSVDDYTQYF.

The chain joins TRBV25-1 to TRBJ2-7; D remains unclear. This CDR3 is 15 amino acids long. Germline CDR1 is MGHDK and CDR2 is SYGVNS. The ends were cut back, 4 bases at V and 7 bases at J, with 20 bases in the middle. This CDR3 reads CASSGTADIALEQYF. DNA for the CDR3: TGTGCCAGCAGTGGGACGGCTGACATTGCGTTGGAGCAGTACTTC.

V usage is TRBV5-1 and J usage is TRBJ2-5; D perhaps matches TRBD1 (8 bases). The V end lost 6 bases, the J end lost 2 bases, and 14 bases lay between the germline ends. The CDR3 contains 14 residues. CDR1 and CDR2 (germline): SGHRS, YFSETQ. The CDR3 is CASIGQGLQETQYF. The CDR3 coding sequence is TGCGCCAGCATCGGACAGGGACTACAAGAGACCCAGTACTTC.

This clone has just a few counts. V is TRBV18 and J is TRBJ2-3; 7 nucleotides match TRBD1. This CDR3 region has 16 residues. The V and J ends lost 3 bases and 0 bases, in that order; junction bases with no gene match: 6. Germline loops: CDR1 KGHSH, CDR2 LQKENI. Here the CDR3 DNA reads TGTGCCAGCTCACCCTTCACAGGGGCTAGCACAGATACGCAGTATTTT. The encoded protein is CASSPFTGASTDTQYF.

The V and J genes are TRBV6-4 and TRBJ1-2, with D maybe TRBD1 (5 bases). The CDR3 has 13 residues. Trimming removed 6 bases from V and 6 bases from J, with 14 bases in between. CDR1 and CDR2 (germline): MRHNA, SNTAGT. The CDR3 nucleotides are TGTGCCAGCAGCAGGACAATTCTGGATGGCTACACCTTC. Its translation is CASSRTILDGYTF.

This clone was detected a few times. This rearrangement joins TRBV5-4 to TRBJ2-2; unclear D gene. Trimming took 4 bases from V and 9 from J, leaving 25 bases between them. The CDR3 is 17 amino acids. Germline-derived CDR1 and CDR2 are SGHNT and YYREEE (reference sequence). The CDR3 is CASSPTGGLSLSRELFF. The CDR3 DNA is TGTGCCAGCAGCCCCACGGGCGGCCTGTCCCTTAGCAGGGAGCTGTTTTTT. The whole variable domain, filled in from reference TRBV5-4 and TRBJ2-2, reads ETGVTQSPTHLIKTRGQQVTLRCSSQSGHNTVSWYQQALGQGPQFIFQYYREEENGRGNFPPRFSGLQFPNYSSELNVNALELDDSALYLCASSPTGGLSLSRELFFGEGSRLTVL.

In its sample, this clone was seen a few times. This chain joins TRBV7-2 and TRBJ2-5, with D tentatively TRBD1 (6 bases). Germline assignment: CDR1 SGHTA and CDR2 FQGNSA. V lost 1 base, J lost 6 bases, and 15 bases lay in between. The length of the CDR3 is 15 residues. The CDR3 sequence is CASSLGNRVLQTQYF. The CDR3 DNA follows: TGTGCCAGCAGCTTAGGAAACAGGGTCCTACAGACCCAGTACTTC.

The chain combines TRBV29-1 with TRBJ2-7; D uncertain. CDR1 is SQVTM, CDR2 ANQGSEA, per germline. The CDR3 consists of 10 residues. V dropped 4 bases and J dropped 6 bases, with 7 bases sitting between them. In nucleotides, the CDR3 is TGCAGCGTTGCCGGTAGCGAGCAGTACTTC. Its translation is CSVAGSEQYF.

This sequence joins TRBV28 and TRBJ2-1; D ambiguous. Trimming took 6 bases from V and 0 from J, leaving 9 bases between them. The CDR3 is 14 amino acids. CDR1 is MDHEN, CDR2 SYDVKM, per germline. The CDR3 DNA sequence: TGTGCCAGCAGCCACGACTTCTCCTACAATGAGCAGTTCTTC. The encoded protein is CASSHDFSYNEQFF.

The chain links TRBV18 to TRBJ2-1; D is unclear. The length of the CDR3 is 14 residues. Germline V CDR1 and CDR2: KGHSH, LQKENI. With 8 bases removed from V and 4 bases from J, the gap between germline ends came to 15 bases. CDR3 DNA sequence: TGTGCCAGCGGTTCCCGCTCATTATACAATGAGCAGTTCTTC. Translating gives CASGSRSLYNEQFF.

Only one count was recorded for this clone. The V call is TRBV29-1, the J call TRBJ1-5, with D tentatively TRBD1 (6 bases). Trimming stripped 6 bases from V and 3 bases from J, with 12 bases between. This CDR3 is built from 13 residues. Germline-derived CDR1 and CDR2 are SQVTM and ANQGSEA. CDR3 in amino acids: CSVAGQINQPQHF. CDR3 sequence (DNA): TGCAGCGTCGCGGGACAAATCAATCAGCCCCAGCATTTT.

The chain recombines TRBV6-5 with TRBJ2-5, with no clear D. The CDR3 runs 15 residues. From germline, CDR1 is MNHEY and CDR2 SVGAGI. V was trimmed by 6 bases and J by 0 bases, leaving 14 bases between them. CDR3 residues: CASSPTIRDQETQYF. CDR3 nucleotides: TGTGCCAGCAGCCCGACGATCCGGGACCAAGAGACCCAGTACTTC.

This clone was recorded a few times. This chain links TRBV4-2 with TRBJ2-3; 10 bases match TRBD2. This CDR3 region has 17 residues. J gave up 5 bases and V 1 base, and 9 bases lay outside the gene matches. Germline CDR1 is LGHNA and CDR2 is YNFKEQ. CDR3 loop: CASSQGAGGFDVDTQYF. The CDR3 DNA sequence: TGTGCCAGCAGCCAAGGAGCGGGAGGGTTTGATGTAGATACGCAGTATTTT.

This clone was seen only a few times. The chain has TRBV27 and TRBJ2-1; D is perhaps TRBD2 (5 bases). The germline V and J ends were trimmed by 2 bases and 0 bases, with 11 bases remaining between them. Germline V gene data show CDR1 as MNHEY and CDR2 as SMNVEV (reference sequence). This CDR3 has 16 amino acids. CDR3 in DNA: TGTGCCAGCAGTTTAAAGCGGAGGAGCTCCTACAATGAGCAGTTCTTC. Protein product: CASSLKRRSSYNEQFF.

The chain carries TRBV30 and TRBJ1-2; no firm D call. The CDR3 spans 13 residues. CDR1 GTSNPN and CDR2 SVGIG come from the germline V gene (reference sequence). Trimming took off 3 bases at V and 2 bases at J, with 10 bases between the two ends. In DNA form, the CDR3 reads TGTGCCTGGAGCTTGGAAATGAACTATGGCTACACCTTC. Residues: CAWSLEMNYGYTF.

This clone was observed a few times. This chain uses TRBV29-1 with TRBJ2-3; D gene unclear. The CDR3 is made up of 14 amino acids. V was trimmed by 0 bases and J by 6 bases, leaving 13 bases between them. Germline assignment: CDR1 SQVTM and CDR2 ANQGSEA. The CDR3 bases are TGCAGCGTTGAAGATCGGGTTAGATTCGATACGCAGTATTTT. Protein product: CSVEDRVRFDTQYF.

J is TRBJ2-7 and V is TRBV15, with 9 bases identical to TRBD1. CDR3 size: 14 residues. V trimming: 7 bases; J trimming: 2 bases; junction bases outside the gene matches: 6. Germline values: CDR1 LNHNV, CDR2 YYDKDF (reference sequence). The CDR3 nucleotides read TGTGCCACCACCCCGGACAGGGGCACCTACGAGCAGTACTTC. Encoded protein: CATTPDRGTYEQYF. Together with reference TRBV15 and TRBJ2-7, the CDR3 gives the full variable domain: DAMVIQNPRYQVTQFGKPVTLSCSQTLNHNVMYWYQQKSSQAPKLLFHYYDKDFNNEADTPDNFQSRRPNTSFCFLDIRSPGLGDTAMYLCATTPDRGTYEQYFGPGTRLTVT.

This clone was recorded a few times. The chain employs TRBV7-2 and TRBJ2-7; D not certain. This CDR3 region has 15 residues. Looked up from germline, CDR1 is SGHTA and CDR2 is FQGNSA. V lost 5 bases to trimming and J lost 0 bases, with 14 bases between them. CDR3 in DNA: TGTGCCAGCAGCCGCGCCGCTTTGAGCTCCTACGAGCAGTACTTC. Protein product: CASSRAALSSYEQYF.

J is TRBJ2-3 and V is TRBV9; no clear D. Looked up from germline, CDR1 is SGDLS and CDR2 is YYNGEE. Trimming took 0 bases from V and 0 from J, leaving 8 bases between them. The CDR3 sequence is 15 residues long. CDR3 sequence: CASSVVEISTDTQYF. Written as DNA, the CDR3 is TGTGCCAGCAGCGTAGTCGAGATTAGCACAGATACGCAGTATTTT.

This clone came up a few times. V is TRBV29-1 and J is TRBJ1-2; D is perhaps TRBD1 (5 bases). The CDR3 length is 13 residues. Germline lookup yields CDR1 SQVTM and CDR2 ANQGSEA. V shed 6 bases and J shed 3 bases, with 14 bases lying between them. The DNA for the CDR3 is TGCAGCGTCCGACAGCTTATGCACTATGGCTACACCTTC. The encoded protein is CSVRQLMHYGYTF.

The J gene is TRBJ2-5, the V gene TRBV20-1; D is ambiguous. V was trimmed by 5 bases and J by 6 bases, leaving 7 bases between them. CDR3 length: 10 residues. Germline values: CDR1 DFQATT, CDR2 SNEGSKA (reference sequence). CDR3 in amino acids: CSAPIKTQYF. CDR3 sequence (DNA): TGCAGTGCTCCTATTAAGACCCAGTACTTC.